This TCR beta chain came from a study of spatial heterogeneity in lung cancer. Across the study: Across the raw uncorrected reads, a unique TCR and UMI combination was observed, on average, more than ten times.

The CDR3 covers 14 residues. Germline loops: CDR1 SGHRS, CDR2 YFSETQ. V lost 0 bases to trimming and J lost 2 bases, with 9 bases between them. Each molecule of TCR cDNA was tagged with one unique molecular identifier. One entry per CDR3 protein, called by TCRdb with MiXCR from the 5' RACE reads. This sample yields roughly 70,000 distinct CDR3 sequences, of which about 14% are seen a single time; approximately 7% belongs to the top ten. The time point is: sample taken at primary tumor resection. Unsorted whole RNA from tumor, nontumor lung or frozen PBMC underwent sequencing. The donors were about 67 patients with non-small cell lung cancer that was early-stage and untreated. Ten or more counts support this clonotype. What it binds is not known. General study findings and limits: Follow-up blood showed ubiquitous expanded tumor TCRs less than blood at resection did.

This receptor was taken from a male donor with early-stage non-small cell lung cancer. The source was PBMCs, collected at surgery. This chain connects TRBV5-1 to TRBJ2-7; the D gene is possibly TRBD1 (5 bases). Here the CDR3 DNA reads TGCGCCAGCAGCTTGGTTCAGGGAACCTACGAGCAGTACTTC. Its protein is CASSLVQGTYEQYF.